Following are 24 T cell receptor beta chains from one sample sequenced in a study of cytomegalovirus exposure and HLA in healthy donors. PCR primers comprised 60 Vbeta and 13 Jbeta primers. Produced via immunoSEQ multiplex PCR; TCRdb's table is partial and in-frame only. The repertoire holds 150,000 to 200,000 clones, with 75% to 90% as singletons. Sequencing was done on a sample of PBMCs. The receptors here all came from a human donor in good health.

The genes are TRBV19 and TRBJ1-6, with TRBD1 matching 7 bases. CDR1 and CDR2 (germline): LNHDA, SQIVND (reference sequence). V dropped 5 bases and J dropped 6; count of bases not matched to a gene: 4. This CDR3 has 14 amino acids. The CDR3 sequence is CASSPGQFNSPLHF. DNA of the CDR3: TGTGCCAGTAGTCCGGGACAGTTTAATTCACCCCTCCACTTT.

This sequence joins TRBV6-5 and TRBJ1-5; tentative D call: TRBD1 (6 bases). The germline V gene encodes CDR1 MNHEY and CDR2 SVGAGI. This CDR3 comprises 14 residues. The V end lost 5 bases, the J end lost 2 bases, and 10 bases lay between the germline ends. CDR3 DNA: TGTGCCAGCAGTCACAGGGATGGCAATCAGCCCCAGCATTTT. Its translation: CASSHRDGNQPQHF.

The chain links TRBV6-6 to TRBJ1-5; 9 nucleotides line up with TRBD1. CDR1 and CDR2 from the germline V gene are MNHNY and SVGAGI (reference sequence). The CDR3 runs 15 residues. V lost 5 bases and J lost 11; bases outside the gene matches: 13. The CDR3 DNA reads as TGTGCCAGCAGTACTGGACAGGGGACATCACTGGCCCAGCATTTT. Amino acid sequence: CASSTGQGTSLAQHF.

A single count supports this clone. The chain joins TRBV15 to TRBJ2-5; perhaps TRBD1 as D (5 bases). Per the germline V gene, CDR1 is LNHNV and CDR2 is YYDKDF (reference sequence). This CDR3 is built from 16 residues. Trimming stripped 0 bases from V and 11 bases from J, with 22 bases between. The CDR3: CATSRDLGSGATKQYF. The DNA of the CDR3 is TGTGCCACCAGCAGAGATCTTGGCAGTGGGGCTACGAAGCAGTACTTC.

V is TRBV4-1 and J is TRBJ2-1, with D perhaps matching TRBD2 (5 bases). Germline CDR1 MGHRA, CDR2 YSYEKL. V was clipped by 1 base and J by 8 bases, with 15 bases between them. The CDR3 totals 15 residues. The CDR3 DNA sequence: TGCGCCAGCAGCCAAGGTCCCCTAGCTTACCATGAGCAGTTCTTC. Translated: CASSQGPLAYHEQFF.

About this clone: At the DNA level, this CDR3 is encoded by other sequences in the same sample as well. Written as DNA, the CDR3 is TGTGCCAGCAGCTTAGATCGGGGTGAGCAGTACTTC. This encodes CASSLDRGEQYF. This rearrangement joins TRBV11-2 to TRBJ2-7, with D perhaps TRBD2 (5 bases). Trimming removed 0 bases at V and 7 bases at J, with 7 bases between. The CDR3 is 12 amino acids. Germline CDR1 reads SGHAT; CDR2 reads FQNNGV.

The genes are TRBV2 and TRBJ2-3, with 8 nucleotides matching TRBD2. This CDR3 has 15 amino acids. Germline CDR1 SNHLY, CDR2 FYNNEI. V was clipped by 5 bases and J by 6 bases; unmatched bases: 10. Here the CDR3 reads CASSTGLAIRDTQYF. CDR3 nucleotides: TGTGCCAGCAGTACCGGACTAGCTATAAGGGATACGCAGTATTTT.

This chain uses TRBV4-3 with TRBJ1-1, with unresolved D. This CDR3 is 14 amino acids long. The germline gives CDR1 LGHNA, CDR2 YSLEER. With 0 bases removed from V and 7 bases from J, the gap between germline ends came to 12 bases. The CDR3 protein is CASSQDGRGLEAFF. Written as DNA, the CDR3 is TGCGCCAGCAGCCAAGATGGTAGAGGGCTTGAAGCTTTCTTT.

V usage is TRBV7-9 and J usage is TRBJ1-1; maybe TRBD1 (5 bases). CDR3 length: 14 residues. Germline CDR1 reads SEHNR; CDR2 reads FQNEAQ (reference sequence). Trimming stripped 5 bases from V and 4 bases from J, with 14 bases between. DNA for the CDR3: TGTGCCAGCAGCCAGCAGGGAGGGAGCACTGAAGCTTTCTTT. Amino acid sequence: CASSQQGGSTEAFF.

This clone was counted a few times. V and J are TRBV7-9 and TRBJ1-1; 7 nucleotides agree with TRBD1. Germline values: CDR1 SEHNR, CDR2 FQNEAQ (reference sequence). Trimming took 1 base from V and 0 from J; bases not matched to a gene: 2. There are 15 residues in the CDR3. This chain's CDR3 is CASSLGQGMNTEAFF. The CDR3 DNA reads as TGTGCCAGCAGCTTAGGACAGGGAATGAACACTGAAGCTTTCTTT. Complete variable domain (other parts from reference TRBV7-9 and TRBJ1-1): DTGVSQNPRHKITKRGQNVTFRCDPISEHNRLYWYRQTLGQGPEFLTYFQNEAQLEKSRLLSDRFSAERPKGSFSTLEIQRTEQGDSAMYLCASSLGQGMNTEAFFGQGTRLTVV.

CDR3: CASSFQRANEQFF. The CDR3 nucleotides are TGTGCCAGCAGTTTTCAGCGGGCGAATGAGCAGTTCTTC. The chain is built from TRBV6-1 and TRBJ2-1; tentative D call: TRBD2 (6 bases). The V gene's germline CDR1 is MNHNS and CDR2 SASEGT. Trimming left V 5 bases short and J 7 bases short, with 12 bases between. CDR3 length: 13 amino acids.

The J gene is TRBJ1-2, the V gene TRBV7-3; unclear D gene. The CDR3 runs to 15 residues. The germline gives CDR1 SGHTA, CDR2 FQGTGA. Trimming took off 0 bases at V and 7 bases at J, with 15 bases between the two ends. The CDR3 region has the DNA TGTGCCAGCAGCTTAACGGGTTCTACAGCACGTGGCTACACCTTC. Protein sequence: CASSLTGSTARGYTF.

The V and J genes are TRBV6-1 and TRBJ1-4; perhaps TRBD1 as D (6 bases). Germline V gene sequence: CDR1 MNHNS, CDR2 SASEGT. V lost 4 bases, J lost 10 bases, and 19 bases lay in between. The CDR3 spans 15 residues. Here the CDR3 DNA reads TGTGCCAGCAGTGGATCCGGGACAAGTTGGGGAAAACTGTTTTTT. Translation gives CASSGSGTSWGKLFF.

The chain uses TRBV7-8 and TRBJ2-7, with 7 positions matching TRBD2. The CDR3 is 17 residues long. Germline CDR1 reads SGHVS; CDR2 reads FQNEAQ. After removal of 0 bases from V and 4 bases from J, the junction contained 12 bases not matched to a gene. CDR3 in DNA: TGTGCCAGCAGCTTAGCAGTGCGCGGGGGTGGGAGTTACGAGCAGTACTTC. This sequence encodes CASSLAVRGGGSYEQYF.

This clone has just a few counts. The chain carries TRBV7-8 and TRBJ2-7; D might be TRBD2 (6 bases). The germline CDR1 and CDR2 sequences are SGHVS and FQNEAQ. The V and J ends lost 5 bases and 3 bases respectively, with 11 bases between them. The CDR3 totals 13 residues. The CDR3 loop reads CASSPLGGYEQYF. CDR3 coding DNA: TGTGCCAGCAGCCCCCTCGGGGGCTACGAGCAGTACTTC.

The V call is TRBV10-3, the J call TRBJ2-1, with 11 nucleotides matching TRBD2. Germline CDR1 is ENHRY and CDR2 is SYGVKD. The V segment lost 0 bases and the J segment 8 bases; nucleotides outside the gene matches: 12. The CDR3 length is 18 residues. Here the CDR3 DNA reads TGTGCCATCAGTGAGTCCTACCCGGGGCTAGCGGGGGGAGATGAGCAGTTCTTC. The encoded protein is CAISESYPGLAGGDEQFF.

The V and J genes are TRBV4-2 and TRBJ1-2, with D unclear. The germline V gene encodes CDR1 LGHNA and CDR2 YNFKEQ. The CDR3 runs 15 residues. The V gene lost 0 bases and the J gene lost 2 bases, with 10 bases spanning the gap. CDR3 loop: CASSQEVQANYGYTF. CDR3 DNA: TGTGCCAGCAGCCAAGAGGTGCAGGCAAACTATGGCTACACCTTC.

The V call is TRBV7-2, the J call TRBJ1-5; possibly TRBD1 for D (5 bases). V lost 5 bases and J 3 bases, leaving 14 bases between the germline ends. Germline CDR1 SGHTA, CDR2 FQGNSA. This CDR3 has 15 amino acids. DNA of the CDR3: TGTGCCAGCAGCATTAGCGGGGGACTCAATCAGCCCCAGCATTTT. It specifies CASSISGGLNQPQHF.

V and J are TRBV19 and TRBJ2-1; TRBD2 aligns across 13 bases. Germline-derived CDR1 and CDR2 are LNHDA and SQIVND (reference sequence). The trim removed 5 bases at V and 8 bases at J, leaving 6 bases unmatched. This CDR3 contains 15 residues. CDR3 amino acids: CASSVTSGGLDEQFF. CDR3 nucleotide sequence: TGTGCCAGTAGTGTGACTAGCGGGGGGTTAGATGAGCAGTTCTTC.

In DNA, the CDR3 is TGTGCCAGCAGCTTGAATGGACAGGGGGAATGGAATGAGCAGTTCTTC. Translating gives CASSLNGQGEWNEQFF. The chain couples TRBV5-4 to TRBJ2-1, with 10 nucleotides matching TRBD1. CDR1 and CDR2 (germline): SGHNT, YYREEE (reference sequence). V dropped 1 base and J dropped 7; count of bases not matched to a gene: 8. The CDR3 extends over 16 amino acids.

This rearrangement joins TRBV7-8 to TRBJ2-7, with TRBD1 identical over 9 bases. Losses at the gene ends were 0 bases for V and 1 base for J; bases not matched to a gene: 4. There are 16 residues in the CDR3. The germline CDR1 and CDR2 sequences are SGHVS and FQNEAQ. CDR3 amino acids: CASSLAPGTGSYEQYF. DNA for the CDR3: TGTGCCAGCAGCTTAGCGCCGGGGACAGGGTCCTACGAGCAGTACTTC.

The chain carries TRBV5-1 and TRBJ2-1; 7 nucleotides agree with TRBD1. Germline V gene lookup returns CDR1 SGHRS and CDR2 YFSETQ. Germline trimming cut 4 bases from V and 4 bases from J; bases unmatched to any gene: 5. The CDR3 is 14 residues long. In DNA form, the CDR3 reads TGCGCCAGCAGCGCGGACAGGCCATACAATGAGCAGTTCTTC. This translates into CASSADRPYNEQFF.

The CDR3 spells CAIRSGGGETQYF. The CDR3, as DNA: TGTGCCATCAGGTCGGGAGGGGGCGAGACCCAGTACTTC. The chain employs TRBV10-3 and TRBJ2-5; TRBD2 is a possible D gene (8 bases). Trimming took off 6 bases at V and 5 bases at J, with 13 bases between the two ends. This CDR3 region has 13 residues. Germline values: CDR1 ENHRY, CDR2 SYGVKD.

J is TRBJ2-2 and V is TRBV29-1; D call uncertain. Germline CDR1 and CDR2: SQVTM and ANQGSEA. V was trimmed by 4 bases and J by 0 bases, leaving 12 bases between them. The length of the CDR3 is 15 residues. As DNA, the CDR3 is TGCAGCGTTGTCCTAGTGGTAGCGAACACCGGGGAGCTGTTTTTT. Its protein is CSVVLVVANTGELFF.